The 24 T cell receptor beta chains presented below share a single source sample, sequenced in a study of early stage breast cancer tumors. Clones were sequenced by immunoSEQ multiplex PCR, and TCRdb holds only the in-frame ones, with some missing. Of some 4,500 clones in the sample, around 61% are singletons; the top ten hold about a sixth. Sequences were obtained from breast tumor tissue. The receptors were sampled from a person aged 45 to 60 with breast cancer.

CDR3: CASSEAIGASGELFF. In DNA, the CDR3 is TGTGCCAGCAGTGAAGCAATAGGGGCGTCCGGGGAGCTGTTTTTT. The chain is built from TRBV2 and TRBJ2-2, with D maybe TRBD1 (5 bases). V gave up 0 bases and J gave up 6 bases, with 11 bases separating them. The CDR3 totals 15 residues. Germline values: CDR1 SNHLY, CDR2 FYNNEI.

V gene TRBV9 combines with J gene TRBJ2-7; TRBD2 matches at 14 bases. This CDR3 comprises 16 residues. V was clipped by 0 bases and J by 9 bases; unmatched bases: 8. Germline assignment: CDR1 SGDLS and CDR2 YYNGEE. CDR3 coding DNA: TGTGCCAGCAGCGTAGCTGGGACTAGCGGGAGAACAGGGCAGTACTTC. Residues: CASSVAGTSGRTGQYF.

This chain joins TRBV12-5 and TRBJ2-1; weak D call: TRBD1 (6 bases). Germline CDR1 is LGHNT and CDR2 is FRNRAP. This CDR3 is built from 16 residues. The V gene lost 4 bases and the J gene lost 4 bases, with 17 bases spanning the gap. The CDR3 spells CASGSDGQFSYNEQFF. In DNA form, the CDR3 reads TGTGCTAGTGGTTCCGACGGACAGTTCTCTTACAATGAGCAGTTCTTC.

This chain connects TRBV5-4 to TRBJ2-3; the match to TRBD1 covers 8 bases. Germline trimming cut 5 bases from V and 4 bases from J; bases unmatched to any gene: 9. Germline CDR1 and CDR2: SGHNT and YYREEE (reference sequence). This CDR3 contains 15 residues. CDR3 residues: CASSYPGGGADTQYF. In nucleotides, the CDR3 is TGTGCCAGCAGTTATCCAGGGGGCGGTGCAGATACGCAGTATTTT.

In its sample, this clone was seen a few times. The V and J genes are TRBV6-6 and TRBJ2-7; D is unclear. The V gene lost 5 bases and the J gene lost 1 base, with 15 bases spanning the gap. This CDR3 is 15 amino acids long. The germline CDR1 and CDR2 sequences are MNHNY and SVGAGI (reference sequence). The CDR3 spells CASSKERLKSYEQYF. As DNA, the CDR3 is TGTGCCAGCAGTAAAGAGCGTCTTAAATCCTACGAGCAGTACTTC.

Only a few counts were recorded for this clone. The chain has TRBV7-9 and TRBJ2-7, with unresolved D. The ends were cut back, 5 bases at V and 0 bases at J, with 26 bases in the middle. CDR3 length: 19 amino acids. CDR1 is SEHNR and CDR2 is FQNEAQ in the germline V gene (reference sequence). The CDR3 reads CASSPANPPSRPSSYEQYF. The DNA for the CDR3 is TGTGCCAGCAGCCCAGCAAACCCCCCATCCCGCCCGAGCTCCTACGAGCAGTACTTC.

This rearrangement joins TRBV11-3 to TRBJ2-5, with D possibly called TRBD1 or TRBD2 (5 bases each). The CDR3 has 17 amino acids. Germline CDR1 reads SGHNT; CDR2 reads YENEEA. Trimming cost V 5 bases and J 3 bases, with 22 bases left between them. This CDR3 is CASSPGILRGPEETQYF. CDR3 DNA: TGTGCCAGCAGCCCGGGAATTTTAAGGGGCCCCGAAGAGACCCAGTACTTC.

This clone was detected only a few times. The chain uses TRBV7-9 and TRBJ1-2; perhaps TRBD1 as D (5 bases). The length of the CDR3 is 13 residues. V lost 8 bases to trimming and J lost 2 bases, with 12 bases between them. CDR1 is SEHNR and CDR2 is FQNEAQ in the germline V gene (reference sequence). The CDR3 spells CASGDSANYGYTF. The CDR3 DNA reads TGTGCCAGCGGGGACTCGGCGAACTATGGCTACACCTTC.

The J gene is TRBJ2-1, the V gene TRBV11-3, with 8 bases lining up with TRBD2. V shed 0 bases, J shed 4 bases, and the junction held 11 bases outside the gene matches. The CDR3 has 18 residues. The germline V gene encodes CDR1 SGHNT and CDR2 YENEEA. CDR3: CASSLEGSKAGAYNEQFF. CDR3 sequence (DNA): TGTGCCAGCAGCTTAGAGGGAAGTAAAGCGGGAGCATACAATGAGCAGTTCTTC.

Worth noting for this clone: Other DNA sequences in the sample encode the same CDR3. This CDR3 reads CASSQDYNEQFF. The CDR3 DNA is TGCGCCAGCAGCCAAGACTACAATGAGCAGTTCTTC. The chain has TRBV4-1 and TRBJ2-1; no firm D call. Germline CDR1 is MGHRA and CDR2 is YSYEKL. Trimming left V 0 bases short and J 3 bases short, with 0 bases between. The length of the CDR3 is 12 residues.

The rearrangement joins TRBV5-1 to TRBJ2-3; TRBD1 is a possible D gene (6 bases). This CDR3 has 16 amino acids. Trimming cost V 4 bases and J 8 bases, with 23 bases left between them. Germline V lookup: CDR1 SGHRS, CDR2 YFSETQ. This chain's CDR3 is CASSTAPGHGTGTQYF. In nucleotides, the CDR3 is TGCGCCAGCAGCACCGCACCGGGACACGGGACGGGTACGCAGTATTTT. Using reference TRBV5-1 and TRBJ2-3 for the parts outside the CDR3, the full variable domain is KAGVTQTPRYLIKTRGQQVTLSCSPISGHRSVSWYQQTPGQGLQFLFEYFSETQRNKGNFPGRFSGRQFSNSRSEMNVSTLELGDSALYLCASSTAPGHGTGTQYFGPGTRLTVL.

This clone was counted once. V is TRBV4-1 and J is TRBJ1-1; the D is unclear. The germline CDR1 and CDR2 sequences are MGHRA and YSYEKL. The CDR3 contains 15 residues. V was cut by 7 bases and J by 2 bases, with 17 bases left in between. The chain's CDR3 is CASKGTPGGNTEAFF. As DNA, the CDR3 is TGCGCCAGCAAGGGCACACCGGGAGGAAACACTGAAGCTTTCTTT.

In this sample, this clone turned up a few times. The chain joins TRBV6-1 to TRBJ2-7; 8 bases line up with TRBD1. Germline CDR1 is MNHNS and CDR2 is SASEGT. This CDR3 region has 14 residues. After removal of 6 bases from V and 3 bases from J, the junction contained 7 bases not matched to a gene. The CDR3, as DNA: TGTGCCAGCAGGATAGACAGGGGAGGCTACGAGCAGTACTTC. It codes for CASRIDRGGYEQYF.

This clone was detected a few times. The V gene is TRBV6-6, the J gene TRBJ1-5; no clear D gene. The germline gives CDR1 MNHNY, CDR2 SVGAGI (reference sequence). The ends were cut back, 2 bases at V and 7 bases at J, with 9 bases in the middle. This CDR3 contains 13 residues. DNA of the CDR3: TGTGCCAGCAGTTACGCGGGTGTGCAGCCCCAGCATTTT. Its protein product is CASSYAGVQPQHF.

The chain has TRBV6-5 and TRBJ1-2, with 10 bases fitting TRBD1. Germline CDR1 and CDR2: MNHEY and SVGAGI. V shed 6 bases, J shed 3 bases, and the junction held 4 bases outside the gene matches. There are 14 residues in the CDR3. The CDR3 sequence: CASRPTGGDYGYTF. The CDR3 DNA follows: TGTGCCAGCAGACCGACAGGGGGCGACTATGGCTACACCTTC.

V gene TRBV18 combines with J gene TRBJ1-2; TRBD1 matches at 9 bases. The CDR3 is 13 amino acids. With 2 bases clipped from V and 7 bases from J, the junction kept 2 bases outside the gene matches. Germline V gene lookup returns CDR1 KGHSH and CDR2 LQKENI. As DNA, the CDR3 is TGTGCCAGCTCACCAGGGACAGGGAGTGGCTACACCTTC. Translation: CASSPGTGSGYTF.

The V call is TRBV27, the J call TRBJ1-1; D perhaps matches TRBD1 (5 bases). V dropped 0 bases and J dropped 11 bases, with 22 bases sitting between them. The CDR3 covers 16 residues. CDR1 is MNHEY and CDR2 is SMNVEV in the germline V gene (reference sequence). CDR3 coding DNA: TGTGCCAGCAGTTTATCGCCGACAGTGCTACGTAGGTGGGCTTTCTTT. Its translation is CASSLSPTVLRRWAFF.

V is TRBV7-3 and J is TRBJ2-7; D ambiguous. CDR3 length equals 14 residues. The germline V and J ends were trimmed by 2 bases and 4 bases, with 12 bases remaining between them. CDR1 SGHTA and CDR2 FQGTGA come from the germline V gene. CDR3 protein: CASSLAGPGYEQYF. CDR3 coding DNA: TGTGCCAGCAGCTTAGCCGGTCCCGGATACGAGCAGTACTTC.

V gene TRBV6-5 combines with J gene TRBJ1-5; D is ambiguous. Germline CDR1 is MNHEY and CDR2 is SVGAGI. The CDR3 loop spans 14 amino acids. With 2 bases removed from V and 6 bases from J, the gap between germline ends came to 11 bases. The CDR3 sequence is CASSYGGEGQPQHF. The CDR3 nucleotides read TGTGCCAGCAGTTACGGCGGGGAGGGTCAGCCCCAGCATTTT.

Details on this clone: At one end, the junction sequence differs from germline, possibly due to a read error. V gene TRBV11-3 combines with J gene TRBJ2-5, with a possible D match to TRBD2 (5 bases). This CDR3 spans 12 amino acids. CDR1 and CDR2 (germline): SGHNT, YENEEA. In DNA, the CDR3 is TGTGCCAGCAGCTTAGAGGGAGAGACCCAATACTTC. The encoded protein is CASSLEGETQYF.

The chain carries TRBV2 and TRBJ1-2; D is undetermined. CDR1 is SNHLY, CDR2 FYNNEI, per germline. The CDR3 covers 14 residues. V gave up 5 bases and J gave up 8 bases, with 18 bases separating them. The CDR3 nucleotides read TGTGCCAGCAGTACACTCTTCGAGACGGAAGGCTACACCTTC. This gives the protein CASSTLFETEGYTF. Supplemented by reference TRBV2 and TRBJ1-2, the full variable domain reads EPEVTQTPSHQVTQMGQEVILRCVPISNHLYFYWYRQILGQKVEFLVSFYNNEISEKSEIFDDQFSVERPDGSNFTLKIRSTKLEDSAMYFCASSTLFETEGYTFGSGTRLTVV.

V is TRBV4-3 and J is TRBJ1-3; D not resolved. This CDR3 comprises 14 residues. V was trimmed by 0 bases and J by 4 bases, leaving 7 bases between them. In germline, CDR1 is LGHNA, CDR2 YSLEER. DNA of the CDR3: TGCGCCAGCAGCCAAGATCTCAGGGGAAACACCATATATTTT. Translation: CASSQDLRGNTIYF.

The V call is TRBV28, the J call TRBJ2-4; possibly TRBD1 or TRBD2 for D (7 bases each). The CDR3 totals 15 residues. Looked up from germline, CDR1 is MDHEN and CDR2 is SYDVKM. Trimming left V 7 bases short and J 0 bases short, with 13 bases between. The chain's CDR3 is CASTSGGAAKNIQYF. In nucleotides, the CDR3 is TGTGCCAGCACGTCAGGGGGGGCAGCCAAAAACATTCAGTACTTC.

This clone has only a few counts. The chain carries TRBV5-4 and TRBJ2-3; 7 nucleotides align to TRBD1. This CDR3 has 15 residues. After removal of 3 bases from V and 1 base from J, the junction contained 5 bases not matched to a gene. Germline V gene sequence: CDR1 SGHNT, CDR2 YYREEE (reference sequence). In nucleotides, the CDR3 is TGTGCCAGCAGCTCACCCGGACAGGGCACAGATACGCAGTATTTT. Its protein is CASSSPGQGTDTQYF.